A single sample is the source of the 32 T cell receptor beta chains below, sequenced in a study of CD8 T cells in Susac syndrome. Reverse transcription used roughly 0.45 to 1 ug RNA and random hexamers. TCRdb used MiXCR to reprocess the immunoSEQ multiplex PCR reads, holding one entry per CDR3 protein. The repertoire consists of roughly 120,000 distinct CDR3 sequences, with 85% to 95% occurring once and the leading ten covering more than 0.25%. Source material: CD8+ T cells from PBMCs. The receptors come from a human donor with multiple sclerosis.

The V call is TRBV12-3 or TRBV12-4, the J call TRBJ2-7, with TRBD1 identical over 12 bases. J was trimmed by 7 bases and V by 6 bases; bases with no gene match: 7. CDR3 length: 14 amino acids. CDR3 DNA: TGTGCCAGCAGGCGGGACAGGGGGCGAGGAGAGCAGTACTTC. It encodes CASRRDRGRGEQYF.

CDR3 DNA sequence: TGCAGTGCTAGCTGGGACAGGAACACCGGGGAGCTGTTTTTT. Its translation is CSASWDRNTGELFF. The V and J genes are TRBV20-1 and TRBJ2-2; 7 nucleotides match TRBD1. The CDR3 extends over 14 amino acids. Germline V gives CDR1 DFQATT, CDR2 SNEGSKA (reference sequence). V lost 3 bases, J lost 1 base, and 2 bases stayed unmatched.

This chain connects TRBV11-2 to TRBJ1-1; possible D gene TRBD1, 6 bases. This CDR3 spans 16 amino acids. Between the trimmed V and J ends, which lost 4 bases and 3 bases, there was a span of 18 bases. The V gene's germline CDR1 is SGHAT and CDR2 FQNNGV. The CDR3 DNA reads as TGTGCCAGCAGCTCGACAAACAGGGAATTGGACACTGAAGCTTTCTTT. This translates into CASSSTNRELDTEAFF.

The V call is TRBV3-1, the J call TRBJ1-3; D may be TRBD1 (5 bases). The CDR3 contains 15 residues. Per germline, CDR1 LGHDT and CDR2 YNNKEL (reference sequence). V lost 4 bases and J lost 0, with 10 bases in between. The CDR3 sequence is CASSPSDSSGNTIYF. CDR3 in DNA: TGTGCCAGCAGCCCCTCCGACAGCTCTGGAAACACCATATATTTT.

This chain links TRBV4-1 with TRBJ1-4, with 10 bases lining up with TRBD1. The V gene end was trimmed by 1 base and the J gene end by 5 bases; junction bases not matched to a gene: 4. Germline CDR1 is MGHRA and CDR2 is YSYEKL. The CDR3 length is 16 residues. This CDR3 is CASSQGLGQGNEKLFF. The DNA of the CDR3 is TGCGCCAGCAGCCAAGGTCTGGGACAGGGGAATGAAAAACTGTTTTTT.

The genes are TRBV6-6 and TRBJ1-1; D unresolved. V was cut by 0 bases and J by 4 bases, with 12 bases left in between. CDR1 is MNHNY and CDR2 is SVGAGI in the germline V gene (reference sequence). This CDR3 is built from 15 residues. CDR3 protein: CASSYSSRRGTEAFF. In DNA, the CDR3 is TGTGCCAGCAGTTACTCGTCCAGGCGCGGCACTGAAGCTTTCTTT.

V is TRBV6-4 and J is TRBJ1-1; no reliable D call. V gave up 2 bases and J gave up 1 base, with 2 bases separating them. The CDR3 length is 12 residues. Germline V gene data show CDR1 as MRHNA and CDR2 as SNTAGT. DNA of the CDR3: TGTGCCAGCAGTGACCCGAACACTGAAGCTTTCTTT. Amino acid sequence: CASSDPNTEAFF.

This rearrangement joins TRBV4-2 to TRBJ2-5; the match to TRBD2 covers 7 bases. Germline CDR1 reads LGHNA; CDR2 reads YNFKEQ. This CDR3 contains 15 residues. J lost 5 bases, V lost 1 base, and 7 bases had no gene match. CDR3 in DNA: TGTGCCAGCAGCCAAGCTTGGCGGGGGACCGAGACCCAGTACTTC. It encodes CASSQAWRGTETQYF.

CDR3 DNA sequence: TGTGCCAGCAGCTTGGGACAGGGGGACACCGGGGAGCTGTTTTTT. This codes for CASSLGQGDTGELFF. The chain employs TRBV13 and TRBJ2-2; 11 bases are a match to TRBD1. Germline CDR1 PRHDT, CDR2 FYEKMQ (reference sequence). The trim removed 3 bases at V and 3 bases at J, leaving 0 bases unmatched. The CDR3 consists of 15 residues.

The chain has TRBV28 and TRBJ2-7; a weak D match, TRBD1 (6 bases). CDR1 is MDHEN and CDR2 is SYDVKM in the germline V gene. V lost 3 bases, J lost 3 bases, and 15 bases lay in between. CDR3 length: 15 amino acids. The CDR3 region has the DNA TGTGCCAGCAGTTTGTCCGCCGGGACATTCTACGAGCAGTACTTC. It encodes CASSLSAGTFYEQYF.

This sequence joins TRBV20-1 and TRBJ2-3; 10 bases align to TRBD2. V was pared by 2 bases and J by 3 bases, with 8 bases of the junction left unmatched. CDR1 and CDR2 (germline): DFQATT, SNEGSKA (reference sequence). The CDR3 has 16 residues. CDR3 residues: CSARNMERGGTDTQYF. The CDR3 DNA follows: TGCAGTGCTAGAAACATGGAGCGGGGGGGAACAGATACGCAGTATTTT.

This rearrangement joins TRBV9 to TRBJ1-5; D remains unclear. V dropped 2 bases and J dropped 0 bases, with 9 bases sitting between them. CDR3 length: 15 amino acids. CDR1 and CDR2 from the germline V gene are SGDLS and YYNGEE. CDR3 in amino acids: CASSVSSGSNQPQHF. CDR3 DNA: TGTGCCAGCAGCGTCTCCAGCGGTAGCAATCAGCCCCAGCATTTT.

The chain is built from TRBV29-1 and TRBJ1-1; D not certain. CDR3 size: 13 residues. Deletions cut 4 bases from V and 4 bases from J, with 13 bases between. Germline lookup yields CDR1 SQVTM and CDR2 ANQGSEA. This chain's CDR3 is CSVVEELGTEAFF. Here the CDR3 DNA reads TGCAGCGTTGTCGAGGAGTTAGGCACTGAAGCTTTCTTT. Combining the CDR3 with reference TRBV29-1 and TRBJ1-1 gives the whole variable domain SAVISQKPSRDICQRGTSLTIQCQVDSQVTMMFWYRQQPGQSLTLIATANQGSEATYESGFVIDKFPISRPNLTFSTLTVSNMSPEDSSIYLCSVVEELGTEAFFGQGTRLTVV.

J is TRBJ2-7 and V is TRBV11-2, with 7 bases identical to TRBD2. Trimming at V came to 6 bases and at J to 3 bases, leaving 5 bases not matched to a gene. The germline gives CDR1 SGHAT, CDR2 FQNNGV. The CDR3 length is 13 residues. The CDR3 spells CASRKAGDYEQYV. The CDR3 DNA reads TGTGCCAGCAGGAAGGCGGGGGACTACGAGCAGTACGTC.

This sequence joins TRBV9 and TRBJ2-7, with D maybe TRBD1 (6 bases). Trimming removed 0 bases from V and 7 bases from J, with 11 bases in between. The length of the CDR3 is 13 residues. Germline CDR1 SGDLS, CDR2 YYNGEE. The CDR3 region is CASSVVSGTEQYF. CDR3 nucleotide sequence: TGTGCCAGCAGCGTAGTATCGGGGACAGAGCAGTACTTC.

The chain uses TRBV13 and TRBJ2-1; 10 bases fit TRBD1. Germline CDR1 PRHDT, CDR2 FYEKMQ (reference sequence). The CDR3 length is 16 residues. J gave up 4 bases and V 1 base, and 4 bases lay outside the gene matches. For the CDR3, the DNA is TGTGCCAGCAGCTTAGCGGGACAGGGGTTTTACAATGAGCAGTTCTTC. Its translation is CASSLAGQGFYNEQFF.

This chain connects TRBV6-2 or TRBV6-3 to TRBJ2-7; 15 positions match TRBD2. V dropped 5 bases and J dropped 0; count of bases not matched to a gene: 2. The CDR3 is 16 residues long. Germline CDR1 and CDR2: MNHEY and SVGEGT. The CDR3 protein is CASSPGLAGGSYEQYV. The CDR3 bases are TGTGCCAGCAGTCCGGGACTAGCGGGGGGCTCCTACGAGCAGTACGTC.

The V and J genes are TRBV14 and TRBJ2-3, with D uncertain. Trimming took off 5 bases at V and 2 bases at J, with 5 bases between the two ends. CDR3 length equals 12 residues. CDR1 is SGHDN, CDR2 FVKESK, per germline. The CDR3 region has the DNA TGTGCCAGCAGCTCCTACACAGATACGCAGTATTTT. The encoded protein is CASSSYTDTQYF.

The chain links TRBV2 to TRBJ2-3, with D hard to call. The CDR3 is made up of 17 amino acids. Germline loops: CDR1 SNHLY, CDR2 FYNNEI. V was cut by 1 base and J by 3 bases, with 17 bases left in between. CDR3 nucleotides: TGTGCCAGCAGTGAAGGCGTGGGCCACCGGTTAACAGATACGCAGTATTTT. This codes for CASSEGVGHRLTDTQYF.

This rearrangement joins TRBV5-4 to TRBJ2-1; D unresolved. Trimming removed 4 bases from V and 10 bases from J, with 12 bases in between. The CDR3 sequence is 12 residues long. The germline V gene encodes CDR1 SGHNT and CDR2 YYREEE (reference sequence). Here the CDR3 reads CASSLLRREQFF. The CDR3 bases are TGTGCCAGCAGCCTCCTGAGGCGGGAGCAGTTCTTC. The whole variable domain, remainder taken from reference TRBV5-4 and TRBJ2-1, is ETGVTQSPTHLIKTRGQQVTLRCSSQSGHNTVSWYQQALGQGPQFIFQYYREEENGRGNFPPRFSGLQFPNYSSELNVNALELDDSALYLCASSLLRREQFFGPGTRLTVL.

This clonotype was counted a single time. The chain links TRBV2 to TRBJ1-1, with no clear D. CDR1 SNHLY and CDR2 FYNNEI come from the germline V gene. The CDR3 spans 16 residues. Trimming stripped 2 bases from V and 1 base from J, with 14 bases between. The CDR3, as DNA: TGTGCCAGCAGTGAACCAGTTGGAAGGCCGAACACTGAAGCTTTCTTT. Protein sequence: CASSEPVGRPNTEAFF.

This chain uses TRBV12-3 or TRBV12-4 with TRBJ2-7, with TRBD1 matching 8 bases. Trimming removed 1 base from V and 3 bases from J; junction bases left unmatched: 2. This CDR3 has 14 amino acids. This CDR3 reads CASSLGTGNYEQYV. As DNA, the CDR3 is TGTGCCAGCAGTTTAGGGACAGGGAACTACGAGCAGTACGTC.

The CDR3 here is CASSLGGRVGVNEQFF. CDR3 bases: TGTGCCAGCAGTTTAGGGGGCAGGGTGGGGGTCAATGAGCAGTTCTTC. The chain employs TRBV12-3 or TRBV12-4 and TRBJ2-1; D may correspond to TRBD1 or TRBD2 (5 bases each). V dropped 1 base and J dropped 6 bases, with 16 bases sitting between them. The CDR3 is made up of 16 amino acids.

CDR3 amino acids: CASSLRDRVGEQYV. The DNA for the CDR3 is TGTGCCAGCAGCCTTAGGGACAGGGTGGGGGAGCAGTACGTC. The chain joins TRBV4-2 to TRBJ2-7; 9 bases agree with TRBD1. With 4 bases clipped from V and 7 bases from J, the junction kept 8 bases outside the gene matches. The length of the CDR3 is 14 residues. Germline-derived CDR1 and CDR2 are LGHNA and YNFKEQ.

The chain uses TRBV19 and TRBJ1-2, with 10 bases that match TRBD1. With 5 bases clipped from V and 7 bases from J, the junction kept 10 bases outside the gene matches. The CDR3 is 15 amino acids. Germline V lookup: CDR1 LNHDA, CDR2 SQIVND (reference sequence). The CDR3, as DNA: TGTGCCAGTAGTGCCCATAGACAGGGGGCCTCTGGCTACACCTTC. Translation gives CASSAHRQGASGYTF.

The genes are TRBV10-2 and TRBJ2-3; TRBD2 agrees at 7 bases. The CDR3 consists of 12 residues. Germline CDR1 reads WSHSY; CDR2 reads SAAADI. J lost 7 bases, V lost 8 bases, and 6 bases had no gene match. The CDR3: CASGGDYNTQYF. The CDR3 coding sequence is TGCGCCAGCGGGGGGGACTACAATACGCAGTATTTT.

CDR3 bases: TGCAGCGTTGGAGTTAGCTCCTACAATGAGCAGTTCTTC. This gives the protein CSVGVSSYNEQFF. This rearrangement joins TRBV29-1 to TRBJ2-1, with D uncertain. V was trimmed by 4 bases and J by 0 bases, leaving 7 bases between them. The V gene's germline CDR1 is SQVTM and CDR2 ANQGSEA. The CDR3 has 13 amino acids.

The chain employs TRBV2 and TRBJ1-1, with D perhaps TRBD1 (5 bases). The CDR3 has 13 amino acids. The V gene's germline CDR1 is SNHLY and CDR2 FYNNEI. Trimming stripped 6 bases from V and 2 bases from J, with 10 bases between. The CDR3, as DNA: TGTGCCAGCAGATCCGGGGGTAACACTGAAGCTTTCTTT. As protein: CASRSGGNTEAFF.

This clonotype has just one count. This sequence joins TRBV20-1 and TRBJ1-2, with no clear D. The CDR3 sequence is 13 residues long. The V gene's germline CDR1 is DFQATT and CDR2 SNEGSKA (reference sequence). Trimming shortened V by 0 bases and J by 3 bases, and 8 bases separated the two germline ends. The CDR3 region has the DNA TGCAGTGCTAGAGATCGAGGTTACTATGGCTACACCTTC. It translates to CSARDRGYYGYTF.

V gene TRBV14 combines with J gene TRBJ2-2; D is unclear. The CDR3 consists of 16 residues. The germline CDR1 and CDR2 sequences are SGHDN and FVKESK. V was pared by 4 bases and J by 1 base, with 13 bases between. Written as DNA, the CDR3 is TGTGCCAGCAGCCGATCTAGGGTTTTGAACACCGGGGAGCTGTTTTTT. Its translation: CASSRSRVLNTGELFF.

This clonotype was picked up one time. V and J are TRBV15 and TRBJ2-6, with D tentatively TRBD1 (5 bases). The V end lost 0 bases, the J end lost 0 bases, and 24 bases lay between the germline ends. The CDR3 has 22 residues. Per germline, CDR1 LNHNV and CDR2 YYDKDF (reference sequence). The CDR3 DNA is TGTGCCACCAGCAGAGATGTAGTGGGGCTAGGACCACCGGGCTCTGGGGCCAACGTCCTGACTTTC. It specifies CATSRDVVGLGPPGSGANVLTF.

CDR3 protein: CASSVSGLQETQYF. DNA of the CDR3: TGTGCCAGCAGCGTCTCGGGGCTGCAAGAGACCCAGTACTTC. The V call is TRBV9, the J call TRBJ2-5, with D perhaps TRBD1 or TRBD2 (5 bases each). Trimming took off 2 bases at V and 2 bases at J, with 10 bases between the two ends. This CDR3 contains 14 residues. CDR1 is SGDLS, CDR2 YYNGEE, per germline.